The 20 T cell receptor beta chains presented below share a single source sample, sequenced in a study of T cell repertoires in aging, cancer and after chemotherapy. TCR beta rearrangements were amplified from peripheral blood genomic DNA. Multiplex touch-down PCR with TRB-A/B primers amplified rearranged V-D-J TRB sequences. TCRdb reanalysed the multiplex PCR reads using MiXCR and keeps one entry per CDR3 protein. The data hold 7,500 to 10,000 distinct CDR3 sequences, with around half observed a single time. Sequencing was done on a sample of blood. All receptors derive from a human donor with a solid tumor.

V and J are TRBV7-2 and TRBJ2-3; D not certain. V was pared by 5 bases and J by 6 bases, with 15 bases between. CDR3 size: 14 residues. Germline-derived CDR1 and CDR2 are SGHTA and FQGNSA. DNA for the CDR3: TGTGCCAGCAGCCCCCTCGGAGTGGGGGATACGCAGTATTTT. The encoded protein is CASSPLGVGDTQYF.

The chain couples TRBV7-2 to TRBJ1-2, with unresolved D. Germline V lookup: CDR1 SGHTA, CDR2 FQGNSA. Trimming took off 2 bases at V and 2 bases at J, with 15 bases between the two ends. This CDR3 region has 16 residues. The CDR3 DNA is TGTGCCAGCAGCTTAACGGGAGGAGGGCAGAACTATGGCTACACCTTC. Translating gives CASSLTGGGQNYGYTF.

The chain recombines TRBV7-2 with TRBJ2-3; possibly TRBD2 for D (5 bases). The V end was cut by 6 bases, the J end by 5 bases, with 21 bases between. CDR3 length: 16 residues. Germline V gene sequence: CDR1 SGHTA, CDR2 FQGNSA. CDR3 sequence: CASSYSVAPEVDTQYF. The CDR3 region has the DNA TGTGCCAGCAGTTACTCGGTAGCGCCCGAGGTAGATACGCAGTATTTT.

The chain uses TRBV10-3 and TRBJ1-5; 8 bases fit TRBD1. The CDR3 has 17 residues. Germline CDR1 is ENHRY and CDR2 is SYGVKD. V was pared by 0 bases and J by 7 bases, with 11 bases of the junction left unmatched. CDR3 in amino acids: CAISESPRGQVKQPQHF. The CDR3, as DNA: TGTGCCATCAGTGAGTCTCCTAGGGGACAGGTCAAGCAGCCCCAGCATTTT.

The chain recombines TRBV7-9 with TRBJ2-2; D remains ambiguous. This CDR3 has 12 amino acids. V lost 4 bases and J lost 1, with 1 base in between. Germline loops: CDR1 SEHNR, CDR2 FQNEAQ (reference sequence). In DNA form, the CDR3 reads TGTGCCAGCAGCTGGAACACCGGGGAGCTGTTTTTT. It translates to CASSWNTGELFF. Using reference TRBV7-9 and TRBJ2-2 for the parts outside the CDR3, the full variable domain is DTGVSQNPRHKITKRGQNVTFRCDPISEHNRLYWYRQTLGQGPEFLTYFQNEAQLEKSRLLSDRFSAERPKGSFSTLEIQRTEQGDSAMYLCASSWNTGELFFGEGSRLTVL.

The chain combines TRBV19 with TRBJ2-3; either TRBD1 or TRBD2 may fit D (5 bases each). V was trimmed by 6 bases and J by 3 bases, leaving 16 bases between them. The CDR3 length is 15 residues. Per germline, CDR1 LNHDA and CDR2 SQIVND (reference sequence). The CDR3 is CASSPNPGTTDTQYF. In DNA form, the CDR3 reads TGTGCCAGTAGCCCTAATCCGGGGACGACAGATACGCAGTATTTT.

J is TRBJ2-7 and V is TRBV28; D gene ambiguous. The CDR3 consists of 14 residues. The V gene lost 8 bases and the J gene lost 7 bases, with 21 bases spanning the gap. In germline, CDR1 is MDHEN, CDR2 SYDVKM. CDR3 residues: CASSPADVGLEQYF. The CDR3 bases are TGTGCCAGCTCACCGGCCGACGTTGGTCTGGAGCAGTACTTC.

The chain has TRBV29-1 and TRBJ2-7, with 7 bases identical to TRBD2. Trimming cost V 7 bases and J 6 bases; bases outside gene matches: 9. The CDR3 runs to 12 residues. The germline V gene encodes CDR1 SQVTM and CDR2 ANQGSEA. The CDR3 nucleotides read TGCAGCGCGTTTTTAGGCGGGAGCGAGCAGTACTTC. This translates into CSAFLGGSEQYF.

The chain uses TRBV7-9 and TRBJ2-5; D uncertain. V was trimmed by 1 base and J by 0 bases, leaving 3 bases between them. The CDR3 runs to 13 residues. Germline V gene data show CDR1 as SEHNR and CDR2 as FQNEAQ (reference sequence). As DNA, the CDR3 is TGTGCCAGCAGCTTAGACAACCAAGAGACCCAGTACTTC. As protein: CASSLDNQETQYF.

This clonotype has a handful of counts. V usage is TRBV6-5 and J usage is TRBJ2-7, with 7 bases fitting TRBD1. The CDR3 sequence is 12 residues long. V lost 6 bases and J lost 5; bases outside the gene matches: 4. Germline-derived CDR1 and CDR2 are MNHEY and SVGAGI. The CDR3 region is CASRTGNHEQYF. The CDR3 DNA reads as TGTGCCAGCAGGACAGGGAACCACGAGCAGTACTTC.

By share, this clonotype counts as medium-sized (0.01 to 0.1%). The chain is built from TRBV30 and TRBJ1-2; possibly TRBD1 for D (5 bases). Trimming stripped 3 bases from V and 10 bases from J, with 15 bases between. The CDR3 is 12 residues long. Germline values: CDR1 GTSNPN, CDR2 SVGIG (reference sequence). The CDR3 sequence: CAWRGLDSSYTF. As DNA, the CDR3 is TGTGCCTGGAGGGGTCTCGACAGTTCCTACACCTTC.

There are a few counts of this clonotype. This rearrangement joins TRBV6-1 to TRBJ2-2; D gene unclear. CDR1 is MNHNS and CDR2 is SASEGT in the germline V gene. The V gene lost 2 bases and the J gene lost 0 bases, with 7 bases spanning the gap. The CDR3 is made up of 15 amino acids. DNA for the CDR3: TGTGCCAGCAGTGAAAGGCCAACGAACACCGGGGAGCTGTTTTTT. Translation: CASSERPTNTGELFF.

The rearrangement links TRBV7-6 to TRBJ2-7, with D hard to call. CDR1 SGHVS and CDR2 FNYEAQ come from the germline V gene. Trimming stripped 1 base from V and 1 base from J, with 8 bases between. The length of the CDR3 is 14 residues. The CDR3 nucleotides read TGTGCCAGCAGCTTAGGAGCTAGATCCTACGAGCAGTACTTC. Amino acids: CASSLGARSYEQYF.

V gene TRBV11-2 combines with J gene TRBJ2-3; 7 nucleotides match TRBD1. Germline-derived CDR1 and CDR2 are SGHAT and FQNNGV. V lost 4 bases to trimming and J lost 4 bases; unmatched junction nucleotides: 5. The CDR3 is made up of 14 amino acids. CDR3 bases: TGTGCCAGCAGCTCGGGGACAGAGGCAGATACGCAGTATTTT. Translating gives CASSSGTEADTQYF.

The V call is TRBV6-5, the J call TRBJ1-4, with 7 nucleotides matching TRBD1. Per the germline V gene, CDR1 is MNHEY and CDR2 is SVGAGI. The CDR3 spans 13 residues. The J segment lost 6 bases and the V segment lost 2 bases, leaving 0 bases of the junction unmatched. CDR3 sequence: CASSYDRDEKLFF. For the CDR3, the DNA is TGTGCCAGCAGTTACGACAGGGATGAAAAACTGTTTTTT.

The genes are TRBV4-3 and TRBJ1-1; TRBD1 aligns across 9 bases. Per germline, CDR1 LGHNA and CDR2 YSLEER. The CDR3 covers 16 residues. With 4 bases clipped from V and 0 bases from J, the junction kept 6 bases outside the gene matches. Here the CDR3 reads CASSPTGGSLNTEAFF. CDR3 bases: TGCGCCAGCAGCCCAACAGGGGGCTCTTTGAACACTGAAGCTTTCTTT.

V gene TRBV29-1 combines with J gene TRBJ2-7, with no clear D. V was trimmed by 0 bases and J by 3 bases, leaving 12 bases between them. Germline V gene lookup returns CDR1 SQVTM and CDR2 ANQGSEA. This CDR3 has 14 residues. The CDR3 loop is CSVEDRYGSYEQYF. CDR3 coding DNA: TGCAGCGTTGAAGATCGGTACGGAAGCTACGAGCAGTACTTC.

This sequence joins TRBV6-1 and TRBJ1-2; D is undetermined. The V end was cut by 5 bases, the J end by 8 bases, with 15 bases between. The CDR3 runs 13 residues. Germline CDR1 MNHNS, CDR2 SASEGT. The CDR3 DNA reads TGTGCCAGCAGTCTCGACACGGAGGGCGGCTACACCTTC. Encoded protein: CASSLDTEGGYTF.

The rearrangement uses TRBV7-9 and TRBJ2-7, with 7 bases lining up with TRBD2. The CDR3 runs 15 residues. The V and J ends lost 3 bases and 4 bases, in that order; junction bases with no gene match: 9. Germline V lookup: CDR1 SEHNR, CDR2 FQNEAQ (reference sequence). CDR3 nucleotides: TGTGCCAGCAGCTTCACGGGGACTACTTCTTACGAGCAGTACTTC. It translates to CASSFTGTTSYEQYF.

J is TRBJ2-5 and V is TRBV5-1, with unresolved D. Germline CDR1 and CDR2: SGHRS and YFSETQ. Trimming removed 0 bases at V and 6 bases at J, with 3 bases between. The CDR3 consists of 11 residues. CDR3 nucleotides: TGCGCCAGCAGCTTGGAGCAGACCCAGTACTTC. Its protein is CASSLEQTQYF.